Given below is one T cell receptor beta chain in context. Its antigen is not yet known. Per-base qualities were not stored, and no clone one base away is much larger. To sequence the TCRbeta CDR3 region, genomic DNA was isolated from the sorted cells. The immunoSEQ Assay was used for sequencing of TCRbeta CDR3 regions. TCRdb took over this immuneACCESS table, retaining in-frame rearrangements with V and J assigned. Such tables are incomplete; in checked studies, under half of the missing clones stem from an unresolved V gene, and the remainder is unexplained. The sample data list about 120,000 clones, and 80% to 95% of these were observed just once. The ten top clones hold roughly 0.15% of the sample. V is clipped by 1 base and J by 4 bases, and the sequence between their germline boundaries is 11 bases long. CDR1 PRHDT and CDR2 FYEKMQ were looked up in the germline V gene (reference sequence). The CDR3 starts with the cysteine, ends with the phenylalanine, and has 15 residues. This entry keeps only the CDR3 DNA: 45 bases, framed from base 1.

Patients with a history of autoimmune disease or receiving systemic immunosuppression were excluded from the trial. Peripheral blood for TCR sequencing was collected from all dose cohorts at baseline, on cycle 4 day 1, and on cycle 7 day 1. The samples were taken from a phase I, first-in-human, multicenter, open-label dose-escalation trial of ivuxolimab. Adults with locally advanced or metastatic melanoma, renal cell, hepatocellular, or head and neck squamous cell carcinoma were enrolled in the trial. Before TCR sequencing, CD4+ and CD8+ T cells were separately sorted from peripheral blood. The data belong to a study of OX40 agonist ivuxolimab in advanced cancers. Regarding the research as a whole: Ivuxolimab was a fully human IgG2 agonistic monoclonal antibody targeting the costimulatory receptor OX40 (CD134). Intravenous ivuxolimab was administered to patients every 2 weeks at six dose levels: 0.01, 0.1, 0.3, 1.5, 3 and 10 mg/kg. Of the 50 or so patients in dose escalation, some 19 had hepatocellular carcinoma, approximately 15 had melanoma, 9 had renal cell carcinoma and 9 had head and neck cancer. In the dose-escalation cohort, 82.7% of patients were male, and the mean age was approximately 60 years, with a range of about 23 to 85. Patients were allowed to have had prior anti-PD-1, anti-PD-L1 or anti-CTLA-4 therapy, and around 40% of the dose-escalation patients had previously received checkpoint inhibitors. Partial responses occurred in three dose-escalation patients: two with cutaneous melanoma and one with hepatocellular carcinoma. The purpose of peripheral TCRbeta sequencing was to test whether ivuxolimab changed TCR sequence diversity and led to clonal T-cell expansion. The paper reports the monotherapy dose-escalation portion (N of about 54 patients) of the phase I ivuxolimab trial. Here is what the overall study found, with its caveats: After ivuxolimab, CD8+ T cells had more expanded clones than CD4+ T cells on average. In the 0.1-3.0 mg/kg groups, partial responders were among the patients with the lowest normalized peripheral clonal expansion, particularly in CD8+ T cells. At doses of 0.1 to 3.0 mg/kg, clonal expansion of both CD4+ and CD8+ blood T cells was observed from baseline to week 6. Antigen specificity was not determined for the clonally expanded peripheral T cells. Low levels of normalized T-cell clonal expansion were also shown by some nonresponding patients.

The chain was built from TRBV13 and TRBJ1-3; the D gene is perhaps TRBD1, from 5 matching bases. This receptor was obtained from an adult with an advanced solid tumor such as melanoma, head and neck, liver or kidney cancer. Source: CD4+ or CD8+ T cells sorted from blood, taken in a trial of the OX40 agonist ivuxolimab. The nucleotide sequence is TGTGCCAGCAGCTTAGTCGACAGCCGGGGAAACACCATATATTTT. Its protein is CASSLVDSRGNTIYF.